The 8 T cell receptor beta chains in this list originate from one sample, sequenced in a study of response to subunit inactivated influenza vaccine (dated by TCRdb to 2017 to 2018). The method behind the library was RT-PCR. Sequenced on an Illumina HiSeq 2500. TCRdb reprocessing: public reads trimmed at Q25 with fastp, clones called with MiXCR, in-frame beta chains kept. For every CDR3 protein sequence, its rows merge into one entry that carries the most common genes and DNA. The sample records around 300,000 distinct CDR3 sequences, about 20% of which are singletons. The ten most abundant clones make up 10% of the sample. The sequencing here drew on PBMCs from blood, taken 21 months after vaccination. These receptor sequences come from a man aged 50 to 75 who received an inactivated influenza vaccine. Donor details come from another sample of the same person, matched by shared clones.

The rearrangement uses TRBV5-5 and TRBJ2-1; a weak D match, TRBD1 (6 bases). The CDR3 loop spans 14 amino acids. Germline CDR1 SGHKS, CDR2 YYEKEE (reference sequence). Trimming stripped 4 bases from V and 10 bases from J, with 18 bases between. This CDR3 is CASSMDRHSEEQFF. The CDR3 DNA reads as TGTGCCAGCAGCATGGACAGACACTCAGAGGAGCAGTTCTTC. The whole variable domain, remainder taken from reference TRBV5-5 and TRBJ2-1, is DAGVTQSPTHLIKTRGQQVTLRCSPISGHKSVSWYQQVLGQGPQFIFQYYEKEERGRGNFPDRFSARQFPNYSSELNVNALLLGDSALYLCASSMDRHSEEQFFGPGTRLTVL.

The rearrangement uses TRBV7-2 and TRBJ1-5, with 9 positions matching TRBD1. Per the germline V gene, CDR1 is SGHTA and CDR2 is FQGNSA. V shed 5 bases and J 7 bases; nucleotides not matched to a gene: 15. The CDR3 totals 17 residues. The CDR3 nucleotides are TGTGCCAGCAGCCCTCAGCTGGACAGGGGTTGGAGACAGCCCCAGCATTTT. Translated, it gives CASSPQLDRGWRQPQHF.

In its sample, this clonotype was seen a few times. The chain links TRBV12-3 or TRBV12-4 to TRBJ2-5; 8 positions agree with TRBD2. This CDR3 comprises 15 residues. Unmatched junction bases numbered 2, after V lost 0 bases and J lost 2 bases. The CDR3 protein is CASSLALAGQETQYF. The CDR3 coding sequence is TGTGCCAGCAGTTTAGCTTTAGCGGGACAAGAGACCCAGTACTTC.

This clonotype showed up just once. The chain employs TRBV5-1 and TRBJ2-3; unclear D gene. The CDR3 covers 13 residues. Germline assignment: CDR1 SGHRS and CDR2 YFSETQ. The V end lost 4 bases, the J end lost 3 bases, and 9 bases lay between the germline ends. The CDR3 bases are TGCGCCAGCAGCGGTTCCCCTACAGATACGCAGTATTTT. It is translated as CASSGSPTDTQYF.

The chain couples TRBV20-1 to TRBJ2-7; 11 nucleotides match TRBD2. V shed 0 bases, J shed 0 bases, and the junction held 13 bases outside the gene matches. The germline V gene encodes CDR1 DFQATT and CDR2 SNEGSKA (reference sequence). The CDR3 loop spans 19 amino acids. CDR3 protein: CSARDLWGTSGSLSYEQYF. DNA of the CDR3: TGCAGTGCTAGAGATCTGTGGGGGACTAGCGGAAGCCTCTCCTACGAGCAGTACTTC.

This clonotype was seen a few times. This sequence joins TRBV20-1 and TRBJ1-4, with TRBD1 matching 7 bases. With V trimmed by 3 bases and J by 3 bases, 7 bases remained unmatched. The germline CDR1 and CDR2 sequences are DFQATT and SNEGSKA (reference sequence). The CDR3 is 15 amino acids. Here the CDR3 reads CSASKTGTANEKLFF. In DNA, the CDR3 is TGCAGTGCTAGTAAAACCGGGACAGCTAATGAAAAACTGTTTTTT.

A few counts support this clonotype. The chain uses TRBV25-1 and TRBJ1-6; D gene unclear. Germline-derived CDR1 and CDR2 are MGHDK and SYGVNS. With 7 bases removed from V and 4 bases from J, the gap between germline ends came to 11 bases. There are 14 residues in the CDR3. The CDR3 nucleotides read TGTGCCAGCACTAAACGAGGGTATAATTCACCCCTCCACTTT. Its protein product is CASTKRGYNSPLHF. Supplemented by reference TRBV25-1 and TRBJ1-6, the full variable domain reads EADIYQTPRYLVIGTGKKITLECSQTMGHDKMYWYQQDPGMELHLIHYSYGVNSTEKGDLSSESTVSRIRTEHFPLTLESARPSHTSQYLCASTKRGYNSPLHFGNGTRLTVT.

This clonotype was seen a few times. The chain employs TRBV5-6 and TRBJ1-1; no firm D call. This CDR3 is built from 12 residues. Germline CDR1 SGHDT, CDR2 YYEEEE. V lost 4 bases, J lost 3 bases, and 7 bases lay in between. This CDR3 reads CASSQIYTEAFF. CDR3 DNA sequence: TGTGCCAGCAGCCAAATATACACTGAAGCTTTCTTT.